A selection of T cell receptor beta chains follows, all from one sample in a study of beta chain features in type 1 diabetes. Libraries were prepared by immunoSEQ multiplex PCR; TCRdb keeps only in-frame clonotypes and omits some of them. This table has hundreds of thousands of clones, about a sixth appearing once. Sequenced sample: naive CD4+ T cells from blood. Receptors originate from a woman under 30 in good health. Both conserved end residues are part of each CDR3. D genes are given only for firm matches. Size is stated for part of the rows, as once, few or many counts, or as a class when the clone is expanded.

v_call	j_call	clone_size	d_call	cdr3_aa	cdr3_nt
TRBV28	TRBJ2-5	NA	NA	CASSLDQGKTQYF	TGTGCCAGCAGTTTAGACCAGGGAAAGACCCAGTACTTC
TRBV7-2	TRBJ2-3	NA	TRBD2	CASSSIGGAGGSTDTQYF	TGTGCCAGCAGCTCCATAGGGGGAGCGGGAGGTAGCACAGATACGCAGTATTTT
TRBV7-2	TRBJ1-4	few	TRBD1	CASSLGQGTELFF	TGTGCCAGCAGCTTAGGACAGGGAACCGAACTGTTTTTT
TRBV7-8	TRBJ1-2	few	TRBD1	CASSVHPTGDGYTF	TGTGCCAGCAGCGTACACCCGACAGGGGATGGCTACACCTTC
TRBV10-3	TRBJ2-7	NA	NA	CAISEFEELEQYF	TGTGCCATCAGTGAGTTCGAGGAGCTCGAGCAGTACTTC
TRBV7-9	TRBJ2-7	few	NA	CASSQNIGSIEQYF	TGTGCCAGCAGCCAAAATATCGGGTCGATCGAGCAGTACTTC
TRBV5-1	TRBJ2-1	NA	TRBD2	CASSLTGGTYNEQFF	TGCGCCAGCAGCTTGACGGGAGGGACGTACAATGAGCAGTTCTTC
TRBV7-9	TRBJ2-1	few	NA	CASSKQDEQFF	TGTGCCAGCAGCAAGCAGGATGAGCAGTTCTTC
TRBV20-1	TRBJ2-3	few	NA	CSANLVDTQYF	TGCAGTGCTAACCTTGTAGATACGCAGTATTTT
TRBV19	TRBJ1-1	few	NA	CASTSGGSAEAFF	NA
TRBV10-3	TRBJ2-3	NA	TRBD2	CAISGASGGTDTQYF	TGTGCCATCAGTGGGGCTAGCGGTGGCACAGATACGCAGTATTTT